These T cell receptor beta chains were read from a single sample in a study of naive and memory T cell subsets. TCRdb used MiXCR to reprocess the UMI-ligation and nested PCR reads, holding one entry per CDR3 protein. The sample has roughly 140,000 distinct CDR3 sequences; about 17% are singletons. Sequenced input: naive CD4+ T cells from blood. The receptors originated from a human donor in good health. Both conserved end residues are trimmed from each CDR3.

>10|TRBV28
ASREGQNPYG
>11|TRBV2
ASGRGTYNEQF
>12|TRBV6-5
ASSYSADRPEAF
>11|TRBV20-1
SAKASKVNEQF
>15|TRBV5-1
ASSLKLAGESPDTQY
>15|TRBV3-1
ASSQSLAGGGKNIQY
>12|TRBV29-1
SVRDSGNTGELF
>12|TRBV12-3/TRBV12-4
ASSLDGPNYGYT
>13|TRBV4-1
ASSQAGAGGETQY
>14|TRBV5-1
ASSPRTGPPTDTQY
>13|TRBV20-1
SARGTGGTQYEQY
>13|TRBV20-1
SGRVGGMVGETQY
>14|TRBV5-4
ASSPRTGGGTDTQY
>13|TRBV12-3/TRBV12-4
ASSLTSGRRYEQY
>12|TRBV7-2
ASSLNWERYEQY
>13|TRBV27
ASIERGRGNSPLH
>11|TRBV12-3/TRBV12-4
ASSLVMNTEAF
>13|TRBV5-1
ASSTGTSGPDTQY
>14|TRBV4-3
ASSQEGSGHAYEQY
>12|TRBV6-2/TRBV6-3
ASSSRDNSYEQY
>13|TRBV7-9
ASSQTGTGANVLT
>12|TRBV23-1
ASSLQGADYGYT
>11|TRBV7-9
ASSPGQNYEQY